The T cell receptor beta chain described here comes from a study of glioma-infiltrating T cells. This clonotype appeared many times. Using RNA template, CDR3s of TCR alpha and beta were amplified with iRepertoire arm-PCR. MiXCR was run by TCRdb on the multiplex PCR reads, yielding one entry per CDR3 protein. The sample shows more than 350,000 distinct CDR3 sequences, about two fifths of them seen only once. The V end lost 4 bases, the J end lost 2 bases, and 17 bases lay between the germline ends. The CDR3 has 16 residues. Germline assignment: CDR1 MNHEY and CDR2 SVGEGT. The TCR was taken from a human donor with low-grade glioma or glioblastoma, undergoing nonglioma brain surgery, or in good health (not recorded which). The chain has TRBV6-2 or TRBV6-3 and TRBJ2-5; D may correspond to TRBD1 or TRBD2 (5 bases each). The specimen was glioma tissue, nonneoplastic brain tissue, or PBMCs (not recorded which). The CDR3 DNA reads as TGTGCCAGCAGTTTCCGACCGGGACGGATACAAGAGACCCAGTACTTC. Translating gives CASSFRPGRIQETQYF.